A selection of T cell receptor beta chains follows, all from one sample in a study of CD8 T cells in ankylosing spondylitis. TCRdb reprocessed the 5' RACE reads with MiXCR, giving one entry per CDR3 protein. The repertoire holds 400,000 or so distinct CDR3 sequences, with 25% to 30% as singletons. The source material was blood, either unsorted or a sorted T cell fraction (not recorded which). These receptors were obtained from a male donor with ankylosing spondylitis. Both conserved end residues are trimmed from each CDR3. Expanded clones are given a class, and other clones once, few, many or no size at all.

clone size,V gene,CDR3 protein
few,TRBV7-9,ASSPFPGGSYEQY
few,TRBV3-1,ASSSVGLSYNEQF
once,TRBV20-1,SAYGTSRTQTQY
few,TRBV4-2,ASSQDLGLEQY
-,TRBV20-1,SAPRDGFSGNTIY
few,TRBV20-1,SARIRLRGYT
-,TRBV5-1,ATQQGSDTEAF
few,TRBV5-1,ASSLGTGGFYGYT
-,TRBV29-1,SVVGLARGSDTQY
few,TRBV11-1,ASSLLPGGTGNEQF
few,TRBV5-6,ASSLPGPESYGYT
-,TRBV20-1,SALTGWYQETQY
few,TRBV27,ASSPLRGGNAEAF
-,TRBV6-1,ASSLRLAVNTGELF
-,TRBV29-1,SVGLAYEQY
few,TRBV20-1,SASFGIYNEQF
few,TRBV29-1,SVSAEGYGYT
few,TRBV24-1,ATSPGTSGYNEQF
-,TRBV7-9,ASSFSHNEQF
-,TRBV27,ASSWLAGGGSTDTQY
few,TRBV12-3/TRBV12-4,ASSPRGGTYTGELF
-,TRBV7-2,ASSPRGSQETQY
few,TRBV5-1,ASSLVGSGQADTQY
few,TRBV9,ASRVSPWDGELF
few,TRBV7-8,ASSRSGTSGQETQY
-,TRBV7-7,ASPGGEAKNIQY
-,TRBV12-3/TRBV12-4,ASSPRQFQETQY
once,TRBV3-1,ASSRGFQSHQPQH
few,TRBV2,ASTGTPGGELF
few,TRBV20-1,SAENRQNQPQH
-,TRBV19,ASGEGDFTYNEQF
few,TRBV12-3/TRBV12-4,ASRSPYAGQETQY
few,TRBV29-1,SSRATSGSHEQF
-,TRBV10-2,ASGGVRGYGYT
once,TRBV5-1,ASSLKGITDTQY
-,TRBV6-2/TRBV6-3,ASSLHPNTGELF
-,TRBV20-1,SAEEGGRGDTQY
-,TRBV7-9,ASSIAGYRGEKLF
-,TRBV20-1,SARDRRMGSNQPQH
-,TRBV29-1,SVAQADTQY
-,TRBV20-1,SARDPGTSGDEQF
-,TRBV29-1,SVERGARMVTQY
-,TRBV7-9,ASSLKAGEFYGYT
medium-sized,TRBV15,ATSREKAVSNEQF